The 21 T cell receptor beta chains below come from one sample, sequenced in a study of blood T cell repertoires in COVID-19. Only in-frame clones appear in the TCRdb table, and some are missing; sequencing was by immunoSEQ multiplex PCR. The sample holds 140,000 or so clones; roughly 80% are singletons and the top ten take 3% to 3.5%. The sample consisted of peripheral blood. These receptors came from a woman of 80 years or more with acute or convalescent COVID-19.

The V gene is TRBV15, the J gene TRBJ1-5; D gene uncertain. The CDR3 has 16 amino acids. V was clipped by 5 bases and J by 1 base, with 15 bases between them. CDR1 and CDR2 (germline): LNHNV, YYDKDF (reference sequence). As DNA, the CDR3 is TGTGCCACCAGCGGGCTCGGCGACAAGAGCAATCAGCCCCAGCATTTT. Its translation is CATSGLGDKSNQPQHF.

The chain employs TRBV15 and TRBJ1-3; tentatively, D is TRBD1 (5 bases). V was shortened by 2 bases and J by 1 base, with 21 bases between the two germline ends. Germline-derived CDR1 and CDR2 are LNHNV and YYDKDF (reference sequence). The length of the CDR3 is 19 residues. CDR3 region: CATSRKRGGSDGSGNTIYF. In DNA, the CDR3 is TGTGCCACCAGCAGAAAGCGTGGGGGGTCGGACGGGTCTGGAAACACCATATATTTT.

The chain carries TRBV7-9 and TRBJ2-7; unclear D gene. Per germline, CDR1 SEHNR and CDR2 FQNEAQ (reference sequence). V was cut by 8 bases and J by 2 bases, with 10 bases left in between. The CDR3 length is 12 residues. CDR3 bases: TGTGCCAGCCGCTACAATACCTACGAGCAGTACTTC. Its translation is CASRYNTYEQYF. Using reference TRBV7-9 and TRBJ2-7 for the parts outside the CDR3, the full variable domain is DTGVSQNPRHKITKRGQNVTFRCDPISEHNRLYWYRQTLGQGPEFLTYFQNEAQLEKSRLLSDRFSAERPKGSFSTLEIQRTEQGDSAMYLCASRYNTYEQYFGPGTRLTVT.

V gene TRBV19 combines with J gene TRBJ1-6, with 9 bases fitting TRBD1. J lost 9 bases, V lost 3 bases, and 9 bases had no gene match. CDR1 is LNHDA and CDR2 is SQIVND in the germline V gene (reference sequence). The CDR3 is made up of 16 amino acids. The CDR3 spells CASSIKTGTGTSPLHF. The CDR3 DNA follows: TGTGCCAGTAGTATTAAAACCGGGACAGGGACTTCACCCCTCCACTTT.

CDR3 nucleotides: TGTGCCAGCAGTCCAGGGTTCTCTGGAAACACCATATATTTT. Its translation: CASSPGFSGNTIYF. The rearrangement uses TRBV6-5 and TRBJ1-3; maybe TRBD1 (5 bases). Trimming left V 5 bases short and J 0 bases short, with 8 bases between. Germline loops: CDR1 MNHEY, CDR2 SVGAGI. The CDR3 runs 14 residues.

The V and J genes are TRBV7-2 and TRBJ1-1; 9 bases fit TRBD1. The V and J ends lost 1 base and 6 bases, in that order; junction bases with no gene match: 3. The germline V gene has CDR1 SGHTA and CDR2 FQGNSA. The CDR3 contains 14 residues. The CDR3 nucleotides read TGTGCCAGCAGCTTAGTAGGGACAGGGCCTGAAGCTTTCTTT. This codes for CASSLVGTGPEAFF.

This clone is a singleton in its sample. The J gene is TRBJ1-3, the V gene TRBV6-6; 9 bases match TRBD1. CDR1 is MNHNY and CDR2 is SVGAGI in the germline V gene (reference sequence). The V and J ends lost 6 bases and 1 base, in that order; junction bases with no gene match: 1. This CDR3 has 14 amino acids. CDR3 amino acids: CASSGQGSGNTIYF. Here the CDR3 DNA reads TGTGCCAGCAGCGGACAGGGGTCTGGAAACACCATATATTTT.

The chain uses TRBV10-1 and TRBJ1-6; no reliable D call. Germline V gene data show CDR1 as WNHNN and CDR2 as SYGVQD (reference sequence). The CDR3 has 16 amino acids. The ends were cut back, 0 bases at V and 6 bases at J, with 12 bases in the middle. The CDR3 loop reads CASSESTSAANSPLHF. For the CDR3, the DNA is TGCGCCAGCAGTGAGTCGACTTCGGCAGCTAATTCACCCCTCCACTTT.

The V and J genes are TRBV10-3 and TRBJ1-5, with a possible D match to TRBD1 (6 bases). The germline V gene encodes CDR1 ENHRY and CDR2 SYGVKD. The CDR3 is 14 residues long. The germline V and J ends were trimmed by 8 bases and 0 bases, with 11 bases remaining between them. The CDR3 region is CAIGGANSNQPQHF. CDR3 bases: TGTGCCATCGGGGGGGCTAATAGCAATCAGCCCCAGCATTTT.

The chain has TRBV5-1 and TRBJ2-3; D is perhaps TRBD1 (6 bases). Trimming stripped 0 bases from V and 2 bases from J, with 16 bases between. The CDR3 is 17 amino acids. Germline CDR1 reads SGHRS; CDR2 reads YFSETQ. The CDR3 is CASSLEVGQGHTDTQYF. DNA of the CDR3: TGCGCCAGCAGCTTGGAGGTAGGGCAGGGGCACACAGATACGCAGTATTTT.

This clone was seen only once. This chain links TRBV18 with TRBJ2-7; 8 bases are shared with TRBD1. This CDR3 is built from 15 residues. CDR1 is KGHSH, CDR2 LQKENI, per germline. V was clipped by 3 bases and J by 2 bases; unmatched bases: 6. CDR3 bases: TGTGCCAGCTCACCCGGACAGGGCTGGGCCTACGAGCAGTACTTC. This translates into CASSPGQGWAYEQYF.

This chain joins TRBV6-2 or TRBV6-3 and TRBJ2-7; 7 bases align to TRBD1. The CDR3 consists of 15 residues. CDR1 is MNHEY, CDR2 SVGEGT, per germline. The V segment lost 4 bases and the J segment 0 bases; nucleotides outside the gene matches: 6. The CDR3 DNA reads as TGTGCCAGCAGTTCCGGACAGGCGGGCTCCTACGAGCAGTACTTC. Residues: CASSSGQAGSYEQYF.

A few counts support this clone. This chain joins TRBV7-2 and TRBJ1-5; the D is unclear. Germline V lookup: CDR1 SGHTA, CDR2 FQGNSA. There are 14 residues in the CDR3. The V end was cut by 4 bases, the J end by 1 base, with 8 bases between. The CDR3 spells CASSSQMSNQPQHF. The CDR3 nucleotides read TGTGCCAGCAGCTCACAGATGAGCAATCAGCCCCAGCATTTT.

This chain links TRBV7-6 with TRBJ2-3; TRBD1 is a possible D gene (5 bases). The length of the CDR3 is 10 residues. From germline, CDR1 is SGHVS and CDR2 FNYEAQ. V gave up 8 bases and J gave up 6 bases, with 6 bases separating them. CDR3 sequence reads: CASQGDTQYF. The CDR3 DNA reads TGTGCCAGCCAGGGCGATACGCAGTATTTT.

This clone was recorded once. This chain uses TRBV5-4 with TRBJ1-2; 10 bases map to TRBD1. Germline V gives CDR1 SGHNT, CDR2 YYREEE (reference sequence). J gave up 1 base and V 0 bases, and 3 bases lay outside the gene matches. The CDR3 is made up of 16 amino acids. CDR3 in DNA: TGTGCCAGCAGCTTGGCCGGGACAGGGGTTAACTATGGCTACACCTTC. As protein: CASSLAGTGVNYGYTF.

This clone occurred once. The chain links TRBV13 to TRBJ1-1; D may be TRBD1 (5 bases). CDR3 length equals 13 residues. Germline V gives CDR1 PRHDT, CDR2 FYEKMQ (reference sequence). Trimming took off 2 bases at V and 3 bases at J, with 7 bases between the two ends. Here the CDR3 reads CASSLSGYTEAFF. The CDR3 DNA reads as TGTGCCAGCAGCTTATCAGGGTACACTGAAGCTTTCTTT.

Here the CDR3 reads CASREGQERREKLFF. CDR3 in DNA: TGTGCCAGCAGAGAAGGACAGGAGAGGCGTGAAAAACTGTTTTTT. The J gene is TRBJ1-4, the V gene TRBV3-1 (or the pseudogene TRBV3-2), with TRBD1 matching over 7 bases. The ends lost 6 bases at V and 7 bases at J; junction bases unmatched: 11. Per the germline V gene, CDR1 is LGHDT and CDR2 is YNNKEL (reference sequence). The CDR3 is 15 amino acids.

In its sample, this clone was seen a few times. The J gene is TRBJ1-1, the V gene TRBV3-1 (or the pseudogene TRBV3-2); D is unclear. The length of the CDR3 is 14 residues. The germline V and J ends were trimmed by 1 base and 5 bases, with 11 bases remaining between them. Germline values: CDR1 LGHDT, CDR2 YNNKEL (reference sequence). CDR3 in amino acids: CASSQGQRTTEAFF. As DNA, the CDR3 is TGTGCCAGCAGCCAAGGACAACGCACAACTGAAGCTTTCTTT.

This clone appeared a few times. Relative to the germline gene, one junction end is altered; a read error may explain this. This chain links TRBV7-7 with TRBJ2-7; tentative D call: TRBD1 (5 bases). CDR1 and CDR2 (germline): SSHAT, FNYEAQ (reference sequence). The CDR3 extends over 14 amino acids. In DNA, the CDR3 is TGTGCTAGCAGCTTAGAGTACAGGTCCTACGAGCAGTACTTC. It translates to CASSLEYRSYEQYF.

The rearrangement uses TRBV19 and TRBJ2-7; D possibly corresponds to TRBD1 (6 bases). Trimming pared 0 bases from V and 4 bases from J, leaving 16 bases between. Germline lookup yields CDR1 LNHDA and CDR2 SQIVND (reference sequence). This CDR3 has 16 amino acids. For the CDR3, the DNA is TGTGCCAGTAGTATAGATCCCGAGACAGGCAAATACGAGCAGTACTTC. It translates to CASSIDPETGKYEQYF.

The V gene is TRBV5-1, the J gene TRBJ2-1, with 7 bases identical to TRBD2. Germline V gives CDR1 SGHRS, CDR2 YFSETQ. The CDR3 runs to 14 residues. V trimming: 4 bases; J trimming: 4 bases; junction bases outside the gene matches: 5. The CDR3 loop is CASSGTTEYNEQFF. The CDR3 coding sequence is TGCGCCAGCAGCGGGACTACCGAATACAATGAGCAGTTCTTC.